Listed here are 6 T cell receptor beta chains from one sample, sequenced in a study of T cell responses to AZD1222 COVID-19 vaccine. Only in-frame clones appear in the TCRdb table, and some are missing; sequencing was by immunoSEQ multiplex PCR. The repertoire holds 150,000 or so clones, with about 91% as singletons. This specimen was peripheral blood, taken 28 days after the second AZD1222 dose. The receptors derive from an adult who received the AZD1222 COVID-19 vaccine.

J is TRBJ2-7 and V is TRBV7-6; D ambiguous. The CDR3 totals 12 residues. V was pared by 0 bases and J by 6 bases, with 6 bases between. CDR1 and CDR2 (germline): SGHVS, FNYEAQ. The DNA for the CDR3 is TGTGCCAGCAGCTTAGCTTATAGCGAGCAGTACTTC. This translates into CASSLAYSEQYF.

The V and J genes are TRBV27 and TRBJ2-3; the match to TRBD1 covers 8 bases. TRBJ1-3 matches the DNA end more closely, so the J call is doubtful. Germline-derived CDR1 and CDR2 are MNHEY and SMNVEV (reference sequence). The CDR3 has 14 amino acids. CDR3 bases: TGTGCCAGCAGTCAGAACCGACAGGGGCTGACCATATATTTT. It translates to CASSQNRQGLTIYF.

This chain links TRBV5-6 with TRBJ1-2; TRBD1 matches at 11 bases. Germline V lookup: CDR1 SGHDT, CDR2 YYEEEE. J gave up 1 base and V 4 bases, and 6 bases lay outside the gene matches. The CDR3 has 16 residues. CDR3 region: CASSNADRGLNYGYTF. In nucleotides, the CDR3 is TGTGCCAGCAGCAACGCGGACAGGGGGCTTAACTATGGCTACACCTTC. Based on the CDR3 plus reference TRBV5-6 and TRBJ1-2, the full variable domain is DAGVTQSPTHLIKTRGQQVTLRCSPKSGHDTVSWYQQALGQGPQFIFQYYEEEERQRGNFPDRFSGHQFPNYSSELNVNALLLGDSALYLCASSNADRGLNYGYTFGSGTRLTVV.

This clone rates as medium-sized. The DNA of the CDR3 is TGTGCCAGCAGTCACCGCCCTGACTACACCGGGGAGCTGTTTTTT. Protein sequence: CASSHRPDYTGELFF. This rearrangement joins TRBV6-5 to TRBJ2-2; D is uncertain. Trimming left V 5 bases short and J 3 bases short, with 13 bases between. The CDR3 consists of 15 residues. Germline-derived CDR1 and CDR2 are MNHEY and SVGAGI.

The chain recombines TRBV9 with TRBJ2-2, with 10 positions matching TRBD2. With V trimmed by 7 bases and J by 3 bases, 0 bases remained unmatched. Germline-derived CDR1 and CDR2 are SGDLS and YYNGEE. The CDR3 is made up of 13 amino acids. CDR3 residues: CASLAGDTGELFF. In nucleotides, the CDR3 is TGTGCCAGCCTAGCGGGAGACACCGGGGAGCTGTTTTTT.

The genes are TRBV2 and TRBJ2-5, with D unclear. Germline CDR1 SNHLY, CDR2 FYNNEI. V was clipped by 2 bases and J by 2 bases, with 9 bases between them. This CDR3 comprises 14 residues. For the CDR3, the DNA is TGTGCCAGCAGTGAAATGCCGGCTCAAGAGACCCAGTACTTC. Its translation: CASSEMPAQETQYF.